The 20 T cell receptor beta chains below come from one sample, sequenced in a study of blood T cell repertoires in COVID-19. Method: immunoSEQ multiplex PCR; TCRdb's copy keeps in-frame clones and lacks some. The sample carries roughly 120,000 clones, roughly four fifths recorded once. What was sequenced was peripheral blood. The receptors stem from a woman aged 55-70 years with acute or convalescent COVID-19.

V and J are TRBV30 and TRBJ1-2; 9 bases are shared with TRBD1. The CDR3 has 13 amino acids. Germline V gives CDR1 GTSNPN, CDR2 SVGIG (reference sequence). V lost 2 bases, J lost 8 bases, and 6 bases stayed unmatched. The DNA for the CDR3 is TGTGCCTGGAGTCCGGGACAGGGTTTGGGCTACACCTTC. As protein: CAWSPGQGLGYTF.

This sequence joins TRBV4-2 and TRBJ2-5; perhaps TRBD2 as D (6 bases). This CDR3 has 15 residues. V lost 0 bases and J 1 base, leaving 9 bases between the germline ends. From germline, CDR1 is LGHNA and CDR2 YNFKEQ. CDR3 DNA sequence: TGTGCCAGCAGCCAAGATCTGGGGGGCCAAGAGACCCAGTACTTC. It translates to CASSQDLGGQETQYF.

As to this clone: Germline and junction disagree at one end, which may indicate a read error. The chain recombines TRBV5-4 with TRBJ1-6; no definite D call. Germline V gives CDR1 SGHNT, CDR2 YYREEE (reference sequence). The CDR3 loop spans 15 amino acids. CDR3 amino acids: CASSLDSTYDSPLHF. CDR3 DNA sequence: TGTGCCAGCAGCTTGGACAGCACCTATGATTCACCCCTCCACTTT.

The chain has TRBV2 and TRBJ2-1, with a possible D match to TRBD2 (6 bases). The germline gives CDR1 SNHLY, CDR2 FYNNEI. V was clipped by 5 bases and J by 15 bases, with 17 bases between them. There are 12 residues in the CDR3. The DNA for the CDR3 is TGTGCCAGCAGTCTCCTACCGGGACTTGGGTTCTTC. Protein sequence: CASSLLPGLGFF.

The CDR3 protein is CASSMRQGYETQYF. CDR3 bases: TGTGCCAGTAGTATGAGACAGGGGTACGAGACCCAGTACTTC. The genes are TRBV19 and TRBJ2-5; 8 bases match TRBD1. J was trimmed by 5 bases and V by 3 bases; bases with no gene match: 5. The CDR3 length is 14 residues. Germline V CDR1 and CDR2: LNHDA, SQIVND (reference sequence). The whole variable domain, remainder taken from reference TRBV19 and TRBJ2-5, is DGGITQSPKYLFRKEGQNVTLSCEQNLNHDAMYWYRQDPGQGLRLIYYSQIVNDFQKGDIAEGYSVSREKKESFPLTVTSAQKNPTAFYLCASSMRQGYETQYFGPGTRLLVL.

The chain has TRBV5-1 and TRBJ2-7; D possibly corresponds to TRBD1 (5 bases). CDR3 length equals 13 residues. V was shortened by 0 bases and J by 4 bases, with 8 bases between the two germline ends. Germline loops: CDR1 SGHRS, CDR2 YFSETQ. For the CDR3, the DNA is TGCGCCAGCAGCTTGGCCCCAGGGTACGAGCAGTACTTC. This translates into CASSLAPGYEQYF.

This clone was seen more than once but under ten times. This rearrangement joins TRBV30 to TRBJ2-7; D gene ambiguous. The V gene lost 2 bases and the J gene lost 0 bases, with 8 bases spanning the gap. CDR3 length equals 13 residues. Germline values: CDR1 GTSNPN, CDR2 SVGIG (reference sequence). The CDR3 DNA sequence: TGTGCCTGGAGTCTAGGTGCCTCCTACGAGCAGTACTTC. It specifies CAWSLGASYEQYF.

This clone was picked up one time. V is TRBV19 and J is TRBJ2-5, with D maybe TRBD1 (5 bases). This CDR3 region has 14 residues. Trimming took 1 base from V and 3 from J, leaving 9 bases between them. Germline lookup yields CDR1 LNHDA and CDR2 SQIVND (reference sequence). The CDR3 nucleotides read TGTGCCAGTAGTATAGGGGGCATGGAAGAGACCCAGTACTTC. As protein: CASSIGGMEETQYF.

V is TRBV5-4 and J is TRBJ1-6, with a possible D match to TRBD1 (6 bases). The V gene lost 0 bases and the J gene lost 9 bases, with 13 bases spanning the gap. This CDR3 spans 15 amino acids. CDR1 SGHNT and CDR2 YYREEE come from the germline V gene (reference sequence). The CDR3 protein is CASSLGTVSGSPLHF. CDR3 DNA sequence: TGTGCCAGCAGCTTGGGGACAGTAAGCGGTTCACCCCTCCACTTT.

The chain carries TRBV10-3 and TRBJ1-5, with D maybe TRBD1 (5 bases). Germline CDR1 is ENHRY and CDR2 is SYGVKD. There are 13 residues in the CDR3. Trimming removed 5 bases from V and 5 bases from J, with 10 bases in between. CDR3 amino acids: CAISRGEDQPQHF. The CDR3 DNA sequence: TGTGCCATCAGTCGGGGGGAGGATCAGCCCCAGCATTTT.

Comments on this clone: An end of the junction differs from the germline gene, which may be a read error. The CDR3 sequence is CASSQGLAGISGANVPTF. The CDR3 region has the DNA TGCGCCAGCAGCCAGGGACTAGCGGGGATCTCTGGGGCCAACGTCCCGACTTTC. The rearrangement joins TRBV4-3 to TRBJ2-6; 13 bases line up with TRBD2. CDR1 LGHNA and CDR2 YSLEER come from the germline V gene. CDR3 length equals 18 residues.

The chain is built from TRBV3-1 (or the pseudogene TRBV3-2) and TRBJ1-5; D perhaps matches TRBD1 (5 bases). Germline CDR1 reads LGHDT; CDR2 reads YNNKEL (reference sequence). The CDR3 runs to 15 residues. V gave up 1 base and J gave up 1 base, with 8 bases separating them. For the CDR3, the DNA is TGTGCCAGCAGCCAAGCAGGGCTGAGCAATCAGCCCCAGCATTTT. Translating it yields CASSQAGLSNQPQHF.

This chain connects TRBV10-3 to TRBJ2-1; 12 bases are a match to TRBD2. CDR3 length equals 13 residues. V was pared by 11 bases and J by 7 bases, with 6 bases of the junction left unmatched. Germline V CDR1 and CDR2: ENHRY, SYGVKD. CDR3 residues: CASGTSGFNEQFF. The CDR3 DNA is TGTGCCTCCGGGACTAGCGGGTTTAATGAGCAGTTCTTC.

The CDR3 sequence: CASSRAGRAGELFF. DNA for the CDR3: TGTGCCAGCAGCCGAGCCGGGAGGGCCGGGGAGCTGTTTTTT. The rearrangement uses TRBV11-2 and TRBJ2-2; 8 positions agree with TRBD2. The germline V gene has CDR1 SGHAT and CDR2 FQNNGV. The CDR3 is 14 amino acids. Losses at the gene ends were 5 bases for V and 6 bases for J; bases not matched to a gene: 5.

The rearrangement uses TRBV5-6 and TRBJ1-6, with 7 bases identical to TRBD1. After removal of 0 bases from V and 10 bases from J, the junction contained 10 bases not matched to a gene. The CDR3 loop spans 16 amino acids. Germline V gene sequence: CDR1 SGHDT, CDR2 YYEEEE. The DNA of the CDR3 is TGTGCCAGCAGCTTGGCCCAAACAGGGGAAGGATCACCCCTCCACTTT. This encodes CASSLAQTGEGSPLHF.

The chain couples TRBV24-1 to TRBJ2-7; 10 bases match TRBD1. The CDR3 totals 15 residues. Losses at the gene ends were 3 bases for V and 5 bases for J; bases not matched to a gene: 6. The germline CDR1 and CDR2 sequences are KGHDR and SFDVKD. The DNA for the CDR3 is TGTGCCACCAGTGATAGGAGGACAGGGGGAAACGAGCAGTACTTC. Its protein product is CATSDRRTGGNEQYF.

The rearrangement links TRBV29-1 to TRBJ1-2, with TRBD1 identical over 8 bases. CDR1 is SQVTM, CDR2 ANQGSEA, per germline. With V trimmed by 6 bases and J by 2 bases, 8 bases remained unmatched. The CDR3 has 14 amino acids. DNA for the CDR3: TGCAGCGTCTACGGACAGGGACTGAACTATGGCTACACCTTC. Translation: CSVYGQGLNYGYTF.

CDR3 DNA sequence: TGTGCCTGGAGTGTGGCAGGGGGTGGACCCCTCCACTTT. Translated, it gives CAWSVAGGGPLHF. The V gene is TRBV30, the J gene TRBJ1-6, with 7 bases that match TRBD1. The trim removed 0 bases at V and 12 bases at J, leaving 5 bases unmatched. Germline lookup yields CDR1 GTSNPN and CDR2 SVGIG (reference sequence). The CDR3 has 13 residues.

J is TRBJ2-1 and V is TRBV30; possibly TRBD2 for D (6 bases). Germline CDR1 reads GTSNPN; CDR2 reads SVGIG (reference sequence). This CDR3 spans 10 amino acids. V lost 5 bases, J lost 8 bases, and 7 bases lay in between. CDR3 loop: CAWGTYEQFF. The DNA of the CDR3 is TGTGCCTGGGGGACTTATGAGCAGTTCTTC.

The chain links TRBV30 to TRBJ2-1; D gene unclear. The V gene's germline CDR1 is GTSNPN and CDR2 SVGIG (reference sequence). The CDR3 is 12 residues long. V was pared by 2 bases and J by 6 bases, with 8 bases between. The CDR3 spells CAWSRRFNEQFF. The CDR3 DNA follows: TGTGCCTGGAGTCGTCGGTTCAATGAGCAGTTCTTC.